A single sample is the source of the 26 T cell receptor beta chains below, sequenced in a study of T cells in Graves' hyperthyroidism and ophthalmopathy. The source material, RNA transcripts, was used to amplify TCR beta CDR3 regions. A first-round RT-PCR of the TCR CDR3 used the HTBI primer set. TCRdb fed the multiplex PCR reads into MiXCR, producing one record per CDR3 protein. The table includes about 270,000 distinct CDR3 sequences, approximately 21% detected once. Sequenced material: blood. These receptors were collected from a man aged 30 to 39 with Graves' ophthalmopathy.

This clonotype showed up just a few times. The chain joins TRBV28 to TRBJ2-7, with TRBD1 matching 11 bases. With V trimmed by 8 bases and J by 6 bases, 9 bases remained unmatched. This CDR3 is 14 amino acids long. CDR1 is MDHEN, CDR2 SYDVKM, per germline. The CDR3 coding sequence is TGTGCCAGCGGGTGGGACAGGGGGGCCCTCGAGCAGTACTTC. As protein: CASGWDRGALEQYF.

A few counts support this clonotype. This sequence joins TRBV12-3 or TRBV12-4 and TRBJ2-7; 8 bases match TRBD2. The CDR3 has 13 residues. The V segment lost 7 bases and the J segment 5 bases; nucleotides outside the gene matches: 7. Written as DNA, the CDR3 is TGTGCCAGCACCTTAGCGGGATCCCACGAGCAGTACTTC. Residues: CASTLAGSHEQYF.

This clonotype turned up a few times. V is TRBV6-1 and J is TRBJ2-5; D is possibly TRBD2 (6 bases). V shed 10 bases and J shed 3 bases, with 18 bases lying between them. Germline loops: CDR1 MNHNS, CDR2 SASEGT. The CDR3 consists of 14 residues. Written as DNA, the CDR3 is TGTGCCAACAGAGCAGGAGGGCCAAAAGAGACCCAGTACTTC. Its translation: CANRAGGPKETQYF.

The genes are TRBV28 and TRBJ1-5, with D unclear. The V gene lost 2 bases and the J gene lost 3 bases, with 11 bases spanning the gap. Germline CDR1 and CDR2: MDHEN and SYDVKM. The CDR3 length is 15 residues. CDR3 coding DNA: TGTGCCAGCAGTTTAAGGTGGCAGAACAATCAGCCCCAGCATTTT. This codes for CASSLRWQNNQPQHF.

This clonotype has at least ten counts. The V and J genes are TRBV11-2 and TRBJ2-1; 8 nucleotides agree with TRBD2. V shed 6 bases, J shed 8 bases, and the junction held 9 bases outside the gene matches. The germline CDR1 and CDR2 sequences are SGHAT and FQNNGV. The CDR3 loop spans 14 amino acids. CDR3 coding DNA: TGTGCCAGCAGGAAAAGCGGGAGTTCCCATGAGCAGTTCTTC. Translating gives CASRKSGSSHEQFF.

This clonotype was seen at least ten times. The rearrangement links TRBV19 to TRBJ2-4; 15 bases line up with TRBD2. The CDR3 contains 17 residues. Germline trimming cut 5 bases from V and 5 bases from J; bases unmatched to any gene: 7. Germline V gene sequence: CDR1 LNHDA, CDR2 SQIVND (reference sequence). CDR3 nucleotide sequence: TGTGCCAGTAGTGGACTAGCGGGAGGGCCGAGTGAAAACATTCAGTACTTC. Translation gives CASSGLAGGPSENIQYF.

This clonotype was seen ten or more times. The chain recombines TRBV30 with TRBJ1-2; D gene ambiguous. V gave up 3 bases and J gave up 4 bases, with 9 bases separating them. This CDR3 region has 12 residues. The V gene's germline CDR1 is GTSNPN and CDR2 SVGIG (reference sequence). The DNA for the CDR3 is TGTGCCTGGAGGACGACGGGCTATGGCTACACCTTC. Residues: CAWRTTGYGYTF.

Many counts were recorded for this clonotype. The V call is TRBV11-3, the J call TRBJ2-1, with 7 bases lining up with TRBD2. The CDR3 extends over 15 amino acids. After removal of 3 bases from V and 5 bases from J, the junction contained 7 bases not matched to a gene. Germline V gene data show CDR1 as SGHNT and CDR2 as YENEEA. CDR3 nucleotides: TGTGCCAGCAGCTTGGGGGGGACTACGAACAATGAGCAGTTCTTC. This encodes CASSLGGTTNNEQFF.

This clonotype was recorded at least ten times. The CDR3 loop is CASSPQGLANEKLFF. DNA of the CDR3: TGTGCCAGCAGCCCTCAGGGGTTGGCTAATGAAAAACTGTTTTTT. The J gene is TRBJ1-4, the V gene TRBV12-3 or TRBV12-4; D may be TRBD1 (6 bases). Trimming pared 6 bases from V and 3 bases from J, leaving 14 bases between. The CDR3 runs to 15 residues.

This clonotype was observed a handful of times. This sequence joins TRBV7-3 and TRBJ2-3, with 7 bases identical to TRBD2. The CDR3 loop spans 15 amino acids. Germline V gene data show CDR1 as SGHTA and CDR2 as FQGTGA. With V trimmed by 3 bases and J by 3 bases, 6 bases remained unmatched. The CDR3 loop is CASSFSGIGTDTQYF. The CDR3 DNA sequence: TGTGCCAGCAGCTTCAGCGGGATTGGAACAGATACGCAGTATTTT.

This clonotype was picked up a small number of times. CDR3 bases: TGCGCCAGCAGCTTGGTGGGGAGCACTGAAGCTTTCTTT. Translated: CASSLVGSTEAFF. The rearrangement links TRBV5-1 to TRBJ1-1; unclear D gene. Germline V gives CDR1 SGHRS, CDR2 YFSETQ. The V end lost 0 bases, the J end lost 4 bases, and 7 bases lay between the germline ends. CDR3 size: 13 residues. Supplemented by reference TRBV5-1 and TRBJ1-1, the full variable domain reads KAGVTQTPRYLIKTRGQQVTLSCSPISGHRSVSWYQQTPGQGLQFLFEYFSETQRNKGNFPGRFSGRQFSNSRSEMNVSTLELGDSALYLCASSLVGSTEAFFGQGTRLTVV.

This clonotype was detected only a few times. CDR3 coding DNA: TGTGCCAGCACCGGAGCGGGAGTTGGAGATACGCAGTATTTT. As protein: CASTGAGVGDTQYF. The chain has TRBV28 and TRBJ2-3; the match to TRBD2 covers 8 bases. This CDR3 contains 14 residues. Germline CDR1 reads MDHEN; CDR2 reads SYDVKM. The trim removed 7 bases at V and 5 bases at J, leaving 8 bases unmatched.

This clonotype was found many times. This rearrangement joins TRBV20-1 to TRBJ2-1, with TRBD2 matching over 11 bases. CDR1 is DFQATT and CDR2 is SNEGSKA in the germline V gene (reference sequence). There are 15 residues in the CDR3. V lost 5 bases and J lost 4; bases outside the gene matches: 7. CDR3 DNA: TGCAGTGCTCCCATAGCGGGAGGGCTGTACAATGAGCAGTTCTTC. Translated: CSAPIAGGLYNEQFF.

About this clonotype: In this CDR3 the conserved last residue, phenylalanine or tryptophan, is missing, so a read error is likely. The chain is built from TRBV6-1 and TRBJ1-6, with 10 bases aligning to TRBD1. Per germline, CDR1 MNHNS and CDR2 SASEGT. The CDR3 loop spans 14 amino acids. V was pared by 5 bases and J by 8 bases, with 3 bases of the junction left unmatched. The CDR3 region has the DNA TGTGCCAGCAGTCCGACAGGGGGCGATTCACCCCTCCACCTT. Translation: CASSPTGGDSPLHL.

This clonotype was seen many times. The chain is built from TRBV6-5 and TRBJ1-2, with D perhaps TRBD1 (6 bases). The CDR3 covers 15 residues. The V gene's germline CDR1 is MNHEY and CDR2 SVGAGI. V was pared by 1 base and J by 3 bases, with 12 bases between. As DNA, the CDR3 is TGTGCCAGCAGTTACTACAGGGATGCGTACTATGGCTACACCTTC. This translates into CASSYYRDAYYGYTF.

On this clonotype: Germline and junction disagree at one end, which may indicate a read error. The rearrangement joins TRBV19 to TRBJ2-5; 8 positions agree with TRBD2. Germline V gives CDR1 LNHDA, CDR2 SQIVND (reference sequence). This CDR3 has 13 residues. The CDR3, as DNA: TGTCCCAGTAGTACTAGCGGTGGTGAGACCCAGTACTTC. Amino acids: CPSSTSGGETQYF.

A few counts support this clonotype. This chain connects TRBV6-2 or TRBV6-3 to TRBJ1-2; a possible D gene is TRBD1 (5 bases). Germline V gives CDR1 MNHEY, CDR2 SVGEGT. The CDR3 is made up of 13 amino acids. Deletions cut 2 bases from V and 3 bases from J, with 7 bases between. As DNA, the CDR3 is TGTGCCAGCAGTTACGGACACTACTATGGCTACACCTTC. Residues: CASSYGHYYGYTF.

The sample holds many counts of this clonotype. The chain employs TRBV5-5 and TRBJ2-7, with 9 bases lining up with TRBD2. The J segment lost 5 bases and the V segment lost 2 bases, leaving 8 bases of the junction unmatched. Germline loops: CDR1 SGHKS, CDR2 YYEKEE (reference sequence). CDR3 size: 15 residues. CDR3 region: CASSLVLAGVHEQYF. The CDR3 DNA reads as TGTGCCAGCAGCTTAGTATTAGCGGGAGTCCACGAGCAGTACTTC.

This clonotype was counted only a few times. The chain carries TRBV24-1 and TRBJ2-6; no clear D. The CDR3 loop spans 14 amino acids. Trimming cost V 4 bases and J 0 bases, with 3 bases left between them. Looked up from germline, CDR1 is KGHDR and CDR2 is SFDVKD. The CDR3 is CATSDFSGANVLTF. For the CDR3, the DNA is TGTGCCACCAGTGACTTCTCTGGGGCCAACGTCCTGACTTTC.

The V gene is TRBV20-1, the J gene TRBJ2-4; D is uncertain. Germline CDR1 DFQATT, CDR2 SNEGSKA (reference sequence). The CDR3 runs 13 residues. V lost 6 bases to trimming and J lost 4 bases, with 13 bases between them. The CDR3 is CSAWSQLKNIQYF. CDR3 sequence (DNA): TGCAGTGCCTGGAGCCAGCTAAAAAACATTCAGTACTTC.

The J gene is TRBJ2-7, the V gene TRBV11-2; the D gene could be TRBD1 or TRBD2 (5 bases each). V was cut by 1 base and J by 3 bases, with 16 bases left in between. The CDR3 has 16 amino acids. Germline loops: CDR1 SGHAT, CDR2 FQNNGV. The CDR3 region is CASSLVMGTGRYEQYF. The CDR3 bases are TGTGCCAGCAGCTTAGTTATGGGGACGGGCCGCTACGAGCAGTACTTC.

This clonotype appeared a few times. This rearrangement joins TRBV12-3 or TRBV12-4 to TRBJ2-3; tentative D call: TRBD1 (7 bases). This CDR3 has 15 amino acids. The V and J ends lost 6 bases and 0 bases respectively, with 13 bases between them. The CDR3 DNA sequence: TGTGCCAGCAGGCGGGGACAGACTAGCACAGATACGCAGTATTTT. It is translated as CASRRGQTSTDTQYF.

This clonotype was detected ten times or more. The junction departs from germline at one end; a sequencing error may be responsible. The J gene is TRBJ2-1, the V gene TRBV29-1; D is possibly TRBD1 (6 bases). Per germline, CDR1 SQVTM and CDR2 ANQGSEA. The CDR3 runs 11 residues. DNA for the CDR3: TGCAGTGTTGACAGGTACAATGAGCAGTTCTTC. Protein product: CSVDRYNEQFF.

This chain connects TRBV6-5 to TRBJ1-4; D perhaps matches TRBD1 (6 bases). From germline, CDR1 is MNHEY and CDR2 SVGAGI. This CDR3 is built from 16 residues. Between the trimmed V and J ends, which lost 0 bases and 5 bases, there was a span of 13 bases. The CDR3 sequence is CASSYSTGQRNEKLFF. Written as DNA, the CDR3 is TGTGCCAGCAGTTACTCGACAGGACAGAGGAATGAAAAACTGTTTTTT.

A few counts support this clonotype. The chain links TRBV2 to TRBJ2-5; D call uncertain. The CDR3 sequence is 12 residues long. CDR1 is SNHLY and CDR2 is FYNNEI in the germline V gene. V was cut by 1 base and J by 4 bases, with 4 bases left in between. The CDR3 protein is CASSEGRETQYF. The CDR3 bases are TGTGCCAGCAGTGAAGGGAGAGAGACCCAGTACTTC.

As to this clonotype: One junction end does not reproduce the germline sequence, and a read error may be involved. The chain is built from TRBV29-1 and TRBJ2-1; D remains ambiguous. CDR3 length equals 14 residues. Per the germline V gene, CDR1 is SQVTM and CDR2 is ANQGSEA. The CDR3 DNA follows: TGCAGCGTTGAATTGTATACGAGATACAATGAGCAGCTCTTC. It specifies CSVELYTRYNEQLF.